Shown below are 5 T cell receptor beta chains from a single sample sequenced in a study of circulating and synovial CD4+ cells in juvenile arthritis (dated by TCRdb to the mid-2010s). Libraries were constructed by the immunoSEQ multiplex PCR assay. Not all clones reach the TCRdb copy of this immuneACCESS table, which keeps in-frame sequences only. Checked studies attribute under half of the gap to unresolved V genes and leave the rest unexplained. Recorded for this sample are about 33,000 clones; roughly 96% of them occurred a single time. 0.15% to 0.2% of the sample comes from the top ten. Sequencing input: CD4+ T cells from blood. The receptors originated from a human donor with juvenile idiopathic arthritis.

This clone was observed a single time. The chain employs TRBV29-1 and TRBJ1-1; D gene uncertain. CDR1 is SQVTM and CDR2 is ANQGSEA in the germline V gene. Trimming stripped 5 bases from V and 5 bases from J, with 6 bases between. The CDR3 sequence is 10 residues long. CDR3 nucleotide sequence: TGCAGCGTTTGGAGGACTGAAGCTTTCTTT. Translating gives CSVWRTEAFF.

The chain couples TRBV5-4 to TRBJ2-1; TRBD2 matches at 11 bases. Germline V CDR1 and CDR2: SGHNT, YYREEE (reference sequence). The V gene end was trimmed by 4 bases and the J gene end by 0 bases; junction bases not matched to a gene: 3. The CDR3 length is 16 residues. Here the CDR3 DNA reads TGTGCCAGCAGCAGGGGACTAGCGGTCTCCTACAATGAGCAGTTCTTC. Its protein product is CASSRGLAVSYNEQFF.

This clone was counted a single time. The chain carries TRBV4-2 and TRBJ2-2; a possible D gene is TRBD1 (5 bases). The CDR3 is made up of 15 amino acids. Between the trimmed V and J ends, which lost 0 bases and 5 bases, there was a span of 10 bases. Per germline, CDR1 LGHNA and CDR2 YNFKEQ. In nucleotides, the CDR3 is TGTGCCAGCAGCCAAGACAGGGCTGGAACCGGGGAGCTGTTTTTT. Amino acids: CASSQDRAGTGELFF.

The chain recombines TRBV6-1 with TRBJ2-1; no firm D call. The CDR3 length is 12 residues. Trimming removed 8 bases from V and 3 bases from J, with 8 bases in between. Germline V gene lookup returns CDR1 MNHNS and CDR2 SASEGT. CDR3 sequence reads: CASRYDYNEQFF. CDR3 sequence (DNA): TGTGCCAGCCGGTATGACTACAATGAGCAGTTCTTC.

The rearrangement links TRBV21-1 to TRBJ1-2; no DNA check was done on the table's D call, TRBD1. TRBV21-1 is tagged as a pseudogene. The CDR3 is 14 residues long. Here the CDR3 DNA reads TGTGCCAGCAGGGACAGGGGGCTTATCTATGGCTACACCTTC. This translates into CASRDRGLIYGYTF.